The clone carrying this TCR beta chain qualifies as medium-sized (0.01 to 0.1%). Antigen: not known. Sequencing ends 3 residues short of the CDR3 end; the germline J gene provides the rest. This entry is derived from a study of T cell clonality in common variable immunodeficiency. The germline V and J ends were trimmed by 2 bases and 2 bases, with 22 bases remaining between them. This CDR3 comprises 18 residues. The germline V gene encodes CDR1 DFQATT and CDR2 SNEGSKA (reference sequence). Repertoires were generated with immunoSEQ multiplex PCR, while TCRdb's copy carries only in-frame clones and drops some. The sample presents about 52,000 clones, none singletons. Overall study results and limits: Reportedly, TCR beta sequences from common variable immunodeficiency showed fewer deletions and N-nucleotide insertions. T cell subpopulation sequencing would be needed to explain CVID clonality. TCRbeta clonality was increased in CVID versus healthy controls. Fewer TCRbeta clones were shared among CVID subjects than controls.

The source is a person aged 18 to 70 in good health. Sequencing was done on a sample of peripheral blood mononuclear cells. J is TRBJ2-4 and V is TRBV20-1, with D possibly TRBD2 on 5 matching bases. The CDR3 bases that were read are TGCAGTGCTAGAAACAAGGGCGGGTTGGAGGTAACCAAAAACATT. Encoded protein: CSARNKGGLEVTKNI. The CDR3 as a whole reads CSARNKGGLEVTKNIQYF.